This section outlines one T cell receptor beta chain sequence together with its context. As yet, its antigen is unknown. This sample stems from a study of cytomegalovirus exposure and HLA in healthy donors. The study's findings and limits: Specificity for CMV antigens was confirmed in vitro for a few of the CMV-associated chains. Among TCR beta chains, those listed as cytomegalovirus-associated numbered about 160. Cytomegalovirus status was reportedly diagnosed by the classifier with high specificity and sensitivity.

This CDR3 has 12 residues. Trimming took off 2 bases at V and 8 bases at J, with 7 bases between the two ends. Per germline, CDR1 KGHSH and CDR2 LQKENI. PCR was performed using 60 Vbeta and 13 Jbeta primers. The method was immunoSEQ multiplex PCR; TCRdb's version includes in-frame clones alone and lacks a portion of them. The profile shows 85,000 to 120,000 clones, 65% to 80% of them singletons. The chain joins TRBV18 to TRBJ1-3; no firm D call. Sequenced input: PBMCs. The clonotype was recovered from a male donor in good health and CMV-seropositive. The CDR3: CASSPGGYTIYF. CDR3 bases: TGTGCCAGCTCACCAGGAGGTTACACCATATATTTT.